This TCR beta chain was profiled in a study of regulatory T cells in long-lasting Graves disease. Time point denoted: newly diagnosed GD, antithyroid drugs for less than 3 months. PBMC RNA served as the TCR library source. This CDR3 has 12 residues. The V and J ends lost 1 base and 2 bases respectively, with 2 bases between them. CDR1 SNHLY and CDR2 FYNNEI come from the germline V gene. In this sample, this clonotype turned up many times. What it recognizes is unknown. Assembly of TCR beta libraries relied on iRepertoire HTBI primers together with Arm-PCR of CDR3 regions. One entry per CDR3 protein, called by TCRdb with MiXCR from the multiplex PCR reads. The table shows roughly 320,000 distinct CDR3 sequences, with roughly 17% occurring only once. Findings of the study overall: Persistent-disease Graves' patients showed less TCR diversity than new cases. Peripheral blood, not thyroid tissue, was the sole material studied.

The data also belong to a second study, concerning T cells in Graves' hyperthyroidism and ophthalmopathy. That paper notes: Absent ophthalmopathy progression within 18 months defined stable Graves' hyperthyroidism.

Specimen: peripheral blood mononuclear cells (PBMCs), collected at new diagnosis, from a patient treated with antithyroid drugs. The source is a man aged 35 to 55 with Graves disease. The V call is TRBV2, the J call TRBJ1-2; D is uncertain. In DNA form, the CDR3 reads TGTGCCAGCAGTGAAGTGAACTATGGCTACACCTTC. This encodes CASSEVNYGYTF. Complete variable domain (other parts from reference TRBV2 and TRBJ1-2): EPEVTQTPSHQVTQMGQEVILRCVPISNHLYFYWYRQILGQKVEFLVSFYNNEISEKSEIFDDQFSVERPDGSNFTLKIRSTKLEDSAMYFCASSEVNYGYTFGSGTRLTVV.